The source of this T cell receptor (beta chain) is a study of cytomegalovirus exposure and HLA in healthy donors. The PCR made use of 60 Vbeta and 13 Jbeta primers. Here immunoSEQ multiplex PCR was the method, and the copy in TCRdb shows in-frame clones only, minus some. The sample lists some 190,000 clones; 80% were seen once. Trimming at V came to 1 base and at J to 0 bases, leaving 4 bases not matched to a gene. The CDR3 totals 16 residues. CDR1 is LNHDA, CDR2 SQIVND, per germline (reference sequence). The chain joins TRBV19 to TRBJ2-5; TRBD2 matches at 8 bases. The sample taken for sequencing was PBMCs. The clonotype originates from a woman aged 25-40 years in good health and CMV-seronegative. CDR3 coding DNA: TGTGCCAGTAGTATAGCGATAGCGGGGAACCAAGAGACCCAGTACTTC. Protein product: CASSIAIAGNQETQYF.